This TCR beta chain was documented in a study of blood T cell repertoires in COVID-19 (dated by TCRdb to 2020 to 2022). Regarding the research as a whole: Samples from collaborators originated in the United States, Italy and Spain and spanned both the acute and convalescent phases of COVID-19. The material from the prospective study consisted of cDNA or gDNA derived from T cells, B-cell-depleted T cells, or PBMCs. The dataset comprised deeply sampled blood TCRbeta repertoires from subjects exposed to, actively infected with, or recovered from COVID-19. The repertoires were made available in a free public database intended to serve as a resource for research on the immune response to SARS-CoV-2. Samples came from the ongoing ImmuneRACE study (first 160 participants) plus 1,254 subjects from 6 global collaborators. Sample metadata almost always included a de-identified subject ID, COVID-19 status, age in years and sex. HLA class I and class II types, where available, came from metadata supplied by the sample provider rather than from assay-based typing.

With respect to this clone: Its antigen is unknown. There are no base qualities to consult, and no much larger clone falls within one base.

General conclusions and limits of the study: The quantity of clinical and demographic metadata differed by source and by participant and was supplied without curation.

Collaborating institutions collected whole blood in K2EDTA tubes following their own protocols. For TCRbeta analysis, collaborators shipped samples in one of three forms: frozen whole blood, isolated PBMCs, or DNA extracted from either of those sample types. TCRbeta CDR3 regions were amplified from genomic DNA using the immunoSEQ Assay, a bias-controlled multiplex PCR. Under the source paper's analysis protocol: The number of nucleated cells in each sample was estimated by amplification of reference gene primers within the assay. To quantify the absolute abundance of each unique TCRbeta CDR3 rearrangement, sequence reads were collapsed and filtered. For each sample, productive Simpson clonality was calculated as the square root of Simpson's diversity index across productive rearrangements. The table was pulled from immuneACCESS by TCRdb, which kept in-frame rearrangements only. Such tables lose some clones; where checked, under half of the loss comes from unresolved V genes, and the rest has no known cause. V, J and clone size derive from that table, while D and trimming were established from the DNA sequence. This sample is represented by approximately 110,000 clones; approximately 90% of them were singletons. Clones ranked in the top ten supply 0.95% to 1.3% of the sample.

Including the terminal cysteine and phenylalanine, the CDR3 comprises 16 residues. The sequence is cut down to CDR3 DNA, 48 bases in frame from base 1. The germline V gene encodes CDR1 SGHKS and CDR2 YYEKEE (reference sequence). Trimming at the junction amounts to 3 bases on V and 1 base on J, and the germline ends lie 16 bases apart. This sequence was found in a human donor in a cohort sampled during active COVID-19. Sample: peripheral blood. The V and J genes are TRBV5-5 and TRBJ1-2, and the D gene may be TRBD1, 5 bases matching. The DNA sequence reads TGTGCCAGCAGCTGGGGGGATCGGCAGGTTAACTATGGCTACACCTTC. This sequence encodes CASSWGDRQVNYGYTF.